The source of this T cell receptor beta chain is a study of CXCR3-negative and CXCR3-positive naive CD8 T cells. Whole-study results and caveats: CXCR3-positive naive cells had TRB CDR3s that were more hydrophobic than CXCR3-negative naive cells had.

UMI-labeled TRB cDNA libraries were prepared by 5' RACE. TCRdb re-called the 5' RACE reads and shows each CDR3 protein once, DNA omitted. The sample features some 140,000 distinct CDR3 sequences, with approximately 0.51% in its top ten. Details on this clonotype: Its antigen is still unknown.

Germline CDR1 and CDR2: SSHAT and FNYEAQ (reference sequence). This CDR3 has 13 residues. The receptor was derived from a human donor in good health. Some clones in this sample may be carry-over from other donors' samples. The rearrangement joins TRBV7-7 to TRBJ2-1. Sequenced material: naive CXCR3+ CD8+ T cells from blood. This sample's subset: CD45RO-CCR7+CD27+CD95- naive CD8+ T cells expressing CXCR3 (TNR3+). The CDR3: CASSLVPSYEQFF.